Below are 20 T cell receptor beta chains sequenced from a single sample in a study of identical twins. TCRdb independently ran MiXCR on the 5' RACE reads; one entry per CDR3 protein. This sample has 540,000 or so distinct CDR3 sequences, with 20% to 25% found just once. These data were likewise used in another study, on yellow fever vaccine responses in identical twins.

The sample was CD4+ T cells sorted from blood. The receptors were sampled from a woman between 18 and 29 years old in good health.

The gene calls are TRBV29-1 and TRBJ2-2, with 7 positions matching TRBD2. The CDR3 has 14 amino acids. From germline, CDR1 is SQVTM and CDR2 ANQGSEA. V was clipped by 5 bases and J by 1 base; unmatched bases: 4. The DNA for the CDR3 is TGCAGCGTTAGGGAGGGGAAGAACACCGGGGAGCTGTTTTTT. Translated: CSVREGKNTGELFF.

This clonotype was seen a few times. V gene TRBV10-3 combines with J gene TRBJ2-5; D is unresolved. Germline CDR1 ENHRY, CDR2 SYGVKD. The length of the CDR3 is 13 residues. Trimming cost V 11 bases and J 2 bases, with 15 bases left between them. CDR3 region: CAVTGVAQETQYF. The CDR3 DNA reads as TGTGCCGTCACTGGGGTAGCACAAGAGACCCAGTACTTC.

This clonotype was detected a few times. J is TRBJ2-3 and V is TRBV12-3 or TRBV12-4; 8 nucleotides align to TRBD1. The CDR3 length is 19 residues. V lost 5 bases, J lost 4 bases, and 20 bases stayed unmatched. Here the CDR3 DNA reads TGTGCCAGCAGTCCCGGGACAGGTTTTTCGGGGGAGAAGGCAGATACGCAGTATTTT. This encodes CASSPGTGFSGEKADTQYF.

J is TRBJ1-5 and V is TRBV21-1; the listed D gene, TRBD1, was not tested against the DNA. TRBV21-1 constitutes a pseudogene. The CDR3 has 14 residues. In nucleotides, the CDR3 is TGTGCCAGCAGCAAAGCGCTGGGGGATCAGCCCCAGCATTTT. Its translation is CASSKALGDQPQHF.

The chain employs TRBV5-1 and TRBJ2-7, with TRBD1 identical over 7 bases. Germline V gene sequence: CDR1 SGHRS, CDR2 YFSETQ. The ends lost 2 bases at V and 2 bases at J; junction bases unmatched: 4. The CDR3 totals 14 residues. Here the CDR3 DNA reads TGCGCCAGCAGCTTTACCGGGACAGCCTACGAGCAGTACTTC. Its protein is CASSFTGTAYEQYF.

J is TRBJ2-5 and V is TRBV14, with D perhaps matching TRBD1 (8 bases). The CDR3 covers 16 residues. The ends were cut back, 2 bases at V and 5 bases at J, with 18 bases in the middle. Germline V gene data show CDR1 as SGHDN and CDR2 as FVKESK. Here the CDR3 reads CASSQTIDRGGETQYF. The CDR3 DNA follows: TGTGCCAGCAGCCAAACCATCGACAGGGGAGGGGAGACCCAGTACTTC.

This chain uses TRBV7-2 with TRBJ2-3, with no clear D. Trimming left V 4 bases short and J 4 bases short, with 9 bases between. The germline CDR1 and CDR2 sequences are SGHTA and FQGNSA. CDR3 length: 13 amino acids. CDR3 sequence reads: CASSYQYPDTQYF. The CDR3 region has the DNA TGTGCCAGCAGCTACCAATATCCAGATACGCAGTATTTT.

A few counts support this clonotype. The rearrangement uses TRBV11-2 and TRBJ2-4; no definite D call. Per the germline V gene, CDR1 is SGHAT and CDR2 is FQNNGV. This CDR3 is 14 amino acids long. V lost 5 bases and J lost 0, with 8 bases in between. For the CDR3, the DNA is TGTGCCAGCAGCCCACCGGTAGCCAAAAACATTCAGTACTTC. Translating gives CASSPPVAKNIQYF.

A single count supports this clonotype. CDR3 protein: CASSRLARETQYF. As DNA, the CDR3 is TGTGCCAGCAGCAGACTAGCGCGGGAGACCCAGTACTTC. The genes are TRBV7-9 and TRBJ2-5; 8 bases align to TRBD2. The CDR3 loop spans 13 amino acids. The trim removed 5 bases at V and 5 bases at J, leaving 4 bases unmatched. The germline V gene encodes CDR1 SEHNR and CDR2 FQNEAQ (reference sequence).

This clonotype was detected once. This chain connects TRBV7-9 to TRBJ2-4; possibly TRBD2 for D (5 bases). Germline CDR1 is SEHNR and CDR2 is FQNEAQ (reference sequence). This CDR3 spans 17 amino acids. Trimming shortened V by 0 bases and J by 7 bases, and 19 bases separated the two germline ends. Here the CDR3 DNA reads TGTGCCAGCAGCTTAGCCCAGCTTGAGGGTGGTTGGAACATTCAGTACTTC. Residues: CASSLAQLEGGWNIQYF.

The chain has TRBV15 and TRBJ1-1, with 7 bases lining up with TRBD1. V shed 1 base and J 7 bases; nucleotides not matched to a gene: 6. This CDR3 is 14 amino acids long. Germline V gives CDR1 LNHNV, CDR2 YYDKDF (reference sequence). CDR3 nucleotides: TGTGCCACCAGCAGAGGAGGGGGCCCACTTGAAGCTTTCTTT. Its protein is CATSRGGGPLEAFF.

This clonotype was seen more than once but under ten times. This sequence joins TRBV12-3 or TRBV12-4 and TRBJ2-1, with 11 positions matching TRBD2. V was pared by 1 base and J by 4 bases, with 6 bases of the junction left unmatched. The length of the CDR3 is 17 residues. The CDR3 spells CASSLVGGTSGYNEQFF. CDR3 DNA: TGTGCCAGCAGTTTAGTAGGGGGGACTAGCGGATACAATGAGCAGTTCTTC.

The V gene is TRBV20-1, the J gene TRBJ2-7; 12 positions match TRBD2. The CDR3 totals 14 residues. The V and J ends lost 5 bases and 3 bases, in that order; junction bases with no gene match: 5. CDR1 DFQATT and CDR2 SNEGSKA come from the germline V gene (reference sequence). CDR3 DNA sequence: TGCAGTGCTTTGACTAGCGGGGGCAACTACGAGCAGTACTTC. Protein sequence: CSALTSGGNYEQYF.

This clonotype has a handful of counts. This rearrangement joins TRBV6-2 or TRBV6-3 to TRBJ2-2, with 9 nucleotides matching TRBD2. V was pared by 7 bases and J by 4 bases, with 7 bases of the junction left unmatched. This CDR3 comprises 15 residues. CDR1 is MNHEY and CDR2 is SVGEGT in the germline V gene. CDR3 DNA sequence: TGTGCCAGCACCATTAGCGGGGGACTCACCGGGGAGCTGTTTTTT. It encodes CASTISGGLTGELFF.

The rearrangement links TRBV9 to TRBJ2-2, with 10 bases that match TRBD1. Germline V gene sequence: CDR1 SGDLS, CDR2 YYNGEE. The V gene end was trimmed by 0 bases and the J gene end by 5 bases; junction bases not matched to a gene: 4. CDR3 length: 16 residues. The CDR3 protein is CASSVEGTGDTGELFF. CDR3 bases: TGTGCCAGCAGCGTAGAGGGGACAGGGGATACCGGGGAGCTGTTTTTT.

The rearrangement uses TRBV29-1 and TRBJ2-3; no clear D gene. The CDR3 contains 14 residues. V was clipped by 7 bases and J by 0 bases, with 14 bases between them. The germline V gene encodes CDR1 SQVTM and CDR2 ANQGSEA. The CDR3: CSAAAGGSTDTQYF. In DNA form, the CDR3 reads TGCAGCGCCGCGGCCGGTGGTAGCACAGATACGCAGTATTTT.

A few counts support this clonotype. This sequence joins TRBV7-2 and TRBJ2-1; D may match TRBD1 or TRBD2 (5 bases each). Germline CDR1 SGHTA, CDR2 FQGNSA. Trimming shortened V by 5 bases and J by 7 bases, and 12 bases separated the two germline ends. CDR3 size: 13 residues. CDR3 sequence reads: CASSTGPKNEQFF. The CDR3 bases are TGTGCCAGCAGCACGGGACCAAAAAATGAGCAGTTCTTC.

The J gene is TRBJ2-2, the V gene TRBV27; no definite D call. Germline V gene sequence: CDR1 MNHEY, CDR2 SMNVEV (reference sequence). Trimming stripped 1 base from V and 1 base from J, with 10 bases between. This CDR3 is built from 16 residues. The chain's CDR3 is CASSLFNQQNTGELFF. CDR3 nucleotides: TGTGCCAGCAGTTTATTCAACCAGCAGAACACCGGGGAGCTGTTTTTT.

CDR3 protein: CSATATSGSEVEQFF. In DNA form, the CDR3 reads TGCAGTGCCACCGCCACTAGCGGGAGCGAGGTTGAGCAGTTCTTC. The chain combines TRBV20-1 with TRBJ2-1; 11 positions match TRBD2. Germline assignment: CDR1 DFQATT and CDR2 SNEGSKA (reference sequence). The CDR3 has 15 residues. Unmatched junction bases numbered 13, after V lost 6 bases and J lost 9 bases.

The chain joins TRBV7-9 to TRBJ1-4, with a weak D call TRBD1 (5 bases). The V gene's germline CDR1 is SEHNR and CDR2 FQNEAQ (reference sequence). With 2 bases removed from V and 7 bases from J, the gap between germline ends came to 11 bases. CDR3 size: 14 residues. CDR3 region: CASSLRQGVEKLFF. The CDR3, as DNA: TGTGCCAGCAGCTTACGGCAGGGTGTTGAAAAACTGTTTTTT.